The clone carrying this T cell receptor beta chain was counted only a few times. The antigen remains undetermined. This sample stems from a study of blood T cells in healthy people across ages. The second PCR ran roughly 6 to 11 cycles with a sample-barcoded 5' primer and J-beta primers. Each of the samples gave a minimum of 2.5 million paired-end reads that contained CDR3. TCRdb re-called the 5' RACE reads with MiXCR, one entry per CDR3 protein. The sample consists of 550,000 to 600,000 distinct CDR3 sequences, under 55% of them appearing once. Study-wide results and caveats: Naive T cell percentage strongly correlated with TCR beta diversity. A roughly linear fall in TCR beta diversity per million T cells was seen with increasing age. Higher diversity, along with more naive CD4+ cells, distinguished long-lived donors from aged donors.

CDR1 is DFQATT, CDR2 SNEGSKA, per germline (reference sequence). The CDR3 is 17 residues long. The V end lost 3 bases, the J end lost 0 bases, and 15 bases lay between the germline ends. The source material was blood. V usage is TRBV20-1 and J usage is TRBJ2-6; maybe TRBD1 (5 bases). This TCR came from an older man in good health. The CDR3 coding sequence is TGCAGTGCTAGCCCTGGACAAAGAACCTCTGGGGCCAACGTCCTGACTTTC. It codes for CSASPGQRTSGANVLTF.